One sample yielded the 22 T cell receptor beta chains listed below, sequenced in a study of blood T cell repertoires in COVID-19. Some clones are missing from TCRdb's copy, which holds only in-frame ones; the method was immunoSEQ multiplex PCR. Altogether about 190,000 clones are present, roughly 86% being singletons, with the ten largest covering around 1.5%. Sequences were obtained from peripheral blood. Receptors originate from a man younger than 35 with active or convalescent COVID-19.

The genes are TRBV19 and TRBJ1-5; D gene ambiguous. V was cut by 3 bases and J by 4 bases, with 7 bases left in between. The CDR3 covers 13 residues. Germline V gene data show CDR1 as LNHDA and CDR2 as SQIVND (reference sequence). The chain's CDR3 is CASSISGNQPQHF. CDR3 coding DNA: TGTGCCAGTAGTATCTCGGGGAATCAGCCCCAGCATTTT.

J is TRBJ2-4 and V is TRBV24-1; D is undetermined. Germline CDR1 and CDR2: KGHDR and SFDVKD. Deletions cut 3 bases from V and 8 bases from J, with 13 bases between. This CDR3 contains 14 residues. The DNA for the CDR3 is TGTGCCACCAGTGATGCCTCCTCGTCGGACATTCAGTACTTC. It encodes CATSDASSSDIQYF.

The CDR3 DNA sequence: TGTGCCAGCTCACGGGGGCTAAGCACCGGGGAGCTGTTTTTT. Its translation: CASSRGLSTGELFF. The J gene is TRBJ2-2, the V gene TRBV18, with TRBD1 as a possible D gene (6 bases). The CDR3 length is 14 residues. Per germline, CDR1 KGHSH and CDR2 LQKENI. V lost 4 bases to trimming and J lost 4 bases, with 10 bases between them.

The chain carries TRBV11-1 and TRBJ1-1; 9 bases match TRBD1. This CDR3 is 15 amino acids long. Germline assignment: CDR1 SGHAT and CDR2 FQDESV (reference sequence). V gave up 0 bases and J gave up 5 bases; unmatched junction bases: 4. This CDR3 is CASSLARQGGTEAFF. CDR3 nucleotides: TGTGCCAGCAGCTTAGCCCGACAGGGGGGGACTGAAGCTTTCTTT.

V is TRBV30 and J is TRBJ2-2, with D possibly being TRBD1 (6 bases). The germline CDR1 and CDR2 sequences are GTSNPN and SVGIG (reference sequence). Trimming cost V 2 bases and J 0 bases, with 10 bases left between them. The CDR3 covers 15 residues. Here the CDR3 DNA reads TGTGCCTGGAGTAGAGACAGGTCGAACACCGGGGAGCTGTTTTTT. Translating gives CAWSRDRSNTGELFF.

The V gene is TRBV19, the J gene TRBJ1-1, with D maybe TRBD1 (5 bases). V gave up 7 bases and J gave up 2 bases, with 17 bases separating them. Germline V CDR1 and CDR2: LNHDA, SQIVND (reference sequence). This CDR3 comprises 15 residues. CDR3 DNA sequence: TGTGCCAGTACCCTCAGCAGGGCGGGAAACACTGAAGCTTTCTTT. Translating it yields CASTLSRAGNTEAFF.

There are a few counts of this clone. V and J are TRBV7-2 and TRBJ1-6; D is ambiguous. V lost 3 bases, J lost 0 bases, and 3 bases lay in between. CDR3 length: 14 amino acids. Germline CDR1 is SGHTA and CDR2 is FQGNSA. The chain's CDR3 is CASSLSSYNSPLHF. CDR3 nucleotides: TGTGCCAGCAGCTTGAGCTCCTATAATTCACCCCTCCACTTT.

The V gene is TRBV5-1, the J gene TRBJ2-3; TRBD2 might be the D (6 bases). V was shortened by 0 bases and J by 3 bases, with 11 bases between the two germline ends. CDR3 length: 15 amino acids. Germline loops: CDR1 SGHRS, CDR2 YFSETQ. This CDR3 is CASSLAGRLTDTQYF. CDR3 DNA sequence: TGCGCCAGCAGCTTGGCCGGGAGATTGACAGATACGCAGTATTTT. Combining the CDR3 with reference TRBV5-1 and TRBJ2-3 gives the whole variable domain KAGVTQTPRYLIKTRGQQVTLSCSPISGHRSVSWYQQTPGQGLQFLFEYFSETQRNKGNFPGRFSGRQFSNSRSEMNVSTLELGDSALYLCASSLAGRLTDTQYFGPGTRLTVL.

This clone has just one count. The J gene is TRBJ1-6, the V gene TRBV15, with a tentative D call TRBD1 (5 bases). Germline CDR1 reads LNHNV; CDR2 reads YYDKDF (reference sequence). Trimming took 6 bases from V and 9 from J, leaving 15 bases between them. The CDR3 is made up of 14 amino acids. The CDR3 spells CATSATQGGSPLHF. CDR3 nucleotide sequence: TGTGCCACCAGTGCCACCCAGGGTGGTTCACCCCTCCACTTT.

This clone showed up just once. V and J are TRBV21-1 and TRBJ2-4; TRBD2, as called in the table, went unchecked against the DNA. TRBV21-1 is flagged as a pseudogene. The CDR3 runs 19 residues. Written as DNA, the CDR3 is TGTGCCAGCAGCAAAGCGCTCGTGCTGGGTCGAGGGGCCAAAAACATTCAGTACTTC. This gives the protein CASSKALVLGRGAKNIQYF.

The gene calls are TRBV14 and TRBJ2-3; no reliable D call. The CDR3 sequence is 15 residues long. Trimming shortened V by 3 bases and J by 2 bases, and 12 bases separated the two germline ends. Per germline, CDR1 SGHDN and CDR2 FVKESK. CDR3 DNA sequence: TGTGCCAGCAGCCACGGTGCGGCTTACACAGATACGCAGTATTTT. Translated: CASSHGAAYTDTQYF.

The gene calls are TRBV5-1 and TRBJ1-2; maybe TRBD1 (6 bases). The V end was cut by 4 bases, the J end by 0 bases, with 10 bases between. Germline assignment: CDR1 SGHRS and CDR2 YFSETQ. The CDR3 has 14 residues. DNA for the CDR3: TGCGCCAGCAGCCCCGACAGGACTAACTATGGCTACACCTTC. It yields the protein CASSPDRTNYGYTF.

The V and J genes are TRBV19 and TRBJ2-3; the match to TRBD2 covers 15 bases. V shed 4 bases, J shed 5 bases, and the junction held 7 bases outside the gene matches. This CDR3 spans 17 amino acids. Germline CDR1 reads LNHDA; CDR2 reads SQIVND (reference sequence). CDR3 DNA sequence: TGTGCCAGTAGTAGAGGACTAGCGGGAGGGCGCATAGATACGCAGTATTTT. Protein product: CASSRGLAGGRIDTQYF.

The rearrangement joins TRBV9 to TRBJ2-5; D is perhaps TRBD1 (5 bases). V shed 0 bases and J shed 0 bases, with 9 bases lying between them. CDR1 is SGDLS, CDR2 YYNGEE, per germline. CDR3 length: 15 amino acids. The CDR3, as DNA: TGTGCCAGCAGCGTAGAAGGGGCACACCAAGAGACCCAGTACTTC. It yields the protein CASSVEGAHQETQYF.

V is TRBV29-1 and J is TRBJ2-5, with D uncertain. The CDR3 spans 11 residues. Germline assignment: CDR1 SQVTM and CDR2 ANQGSEA. V was pared by 3 bases and J by 2 bases, with 4 bases between. In DNA, the CDR3 is TGCAGCGTTGAGGCACAAGAGACCCAGTACTTC. Translation gives CSVEAQETQYF.

This clone was picked up a small number of times. The rearrangement uses TRBV6-5 and TRBJ2-7; 12 bases map to TRBD2. J lost 4 bases, V lost 6 bases, and 7 bases had no gene match. The CDR3 runs to 15 residues. CDR1 MNHEY and CDR2 SVGAGI come from the germline V gene. CDR3 nucleotide sequence: TGTGCCAGCAGCACACTAGCGGGAGGACAATACGAGCAGTACTTC. The encoded protein is CASSTLAGGQYEQYF.

The gene calls are TRBV11-3 and TRBJ2-5; 9 bases agree with TRBD2. The CDR3 extends over 15 amino acids. V was clipped by 2 bases and J by 6 bases; unmatched bases: 7. CDR1 and CDR2 from the germline V gene are SGHNT and YENEEA. The CDR3 is CASSLIRREGQTQYF. The CDR3 DNA follows: TGTGCCAGCAGCTTAATCAGGCGGGAGGGCCAGACCCAGTACTTC.

This chain uses TRBV9 with TRBJ1-2; TRBD1 matches 8 bases. This CDR3 has 14 amino acids. Trimming at V came to 5 bases and at J to 5 bases, leaving 8 bases not matched to a gene. CDR1 and CDR2 (germline): SGDLS, YYNGEE. The CDR3 sequence is CASSLTGGDYGYTF. CDR3 sequence (DNA): TGTGCCAGCAGTTTAACAGGGGGAGATTATGGCTACACCTTC. Together with reference TRBV9 and TRBJ1-2, the CDR3 gives the full variable domain: DSGVTQTPKHLITATGQRVTLRCSPRSGDLSVYWYQQSLDQGLQFLIQYYNGEERAKGNILERFSAQQFPDLHSELNLSSLELGDSALYFCASSLTGGDYGYTFGSGTRLTVV.

The chain recombines TRBV29-1 with TRBJ1-2; D gene unclear. Per germline, CDR1 SQVTM and CDR2 ANQGSEA. This CDR3 is built from 13 residues. The V gene lost 3 bases and the J gene lost 6 bases, with 14 bases spanning the gap. The DNA for the CDR3 is TGCAGCGTTGATACGGTCCGCTTAGATGGCTACACCTTC. Amino acids: CSVDTVRLDGYTF.

In DNA form, the CDR3 reads TGTGCCAGCAGACGCGGACAGGGGGCTTACAATGAGCAGTTCTTC. It codes for CASRRGQGAYNEQFF. The chain carries TRBV5-4 and TRBJ2-1, with TRBD1 matching 11 bases. The CDR3 loop spans 15 amino acids. Germline CDR1 SGHNT, CDR2 YYREEE (reference sequence). V shed 5 bases, J shed 4 bases, and the junction held 5 bases outside the gene matches.

This chain links TRBV5-4 with TRBJ2-3; a weak D match, TRBD2 (7 bases). The CDR3 spans 14 residues. The V gene's germline CDR1 is SGHNT and CDR2 YYREEE (reference sequence). With 5 bases removed from V and 2 bases from J, the gap between germline ends came to 12 bases. The CDR3 region is CASREGGFTDTQYF. For the CDR3, the DNA is TGTGCCAGCAGAGAGGGGGGGTTCACAGATACGCAGTATTTT.

The genes are TRBV28 and TRBJ2-3; 8 bases are a match to TRBD1. Germline lookup yields CDR1 MDHEN and CDR2 SYDVKM. CDR3 length equals 14 residues. Germline trimming cut 8 bases from V and 1 base from J; bases unmatched to any gene: 5. The CDR3 spells CASAPGQGTDTQYF. The CDR3 nucleotides read TGTGCCAGCGCTCCGGGACAGGGCACAGATACGCAGTATTTT.